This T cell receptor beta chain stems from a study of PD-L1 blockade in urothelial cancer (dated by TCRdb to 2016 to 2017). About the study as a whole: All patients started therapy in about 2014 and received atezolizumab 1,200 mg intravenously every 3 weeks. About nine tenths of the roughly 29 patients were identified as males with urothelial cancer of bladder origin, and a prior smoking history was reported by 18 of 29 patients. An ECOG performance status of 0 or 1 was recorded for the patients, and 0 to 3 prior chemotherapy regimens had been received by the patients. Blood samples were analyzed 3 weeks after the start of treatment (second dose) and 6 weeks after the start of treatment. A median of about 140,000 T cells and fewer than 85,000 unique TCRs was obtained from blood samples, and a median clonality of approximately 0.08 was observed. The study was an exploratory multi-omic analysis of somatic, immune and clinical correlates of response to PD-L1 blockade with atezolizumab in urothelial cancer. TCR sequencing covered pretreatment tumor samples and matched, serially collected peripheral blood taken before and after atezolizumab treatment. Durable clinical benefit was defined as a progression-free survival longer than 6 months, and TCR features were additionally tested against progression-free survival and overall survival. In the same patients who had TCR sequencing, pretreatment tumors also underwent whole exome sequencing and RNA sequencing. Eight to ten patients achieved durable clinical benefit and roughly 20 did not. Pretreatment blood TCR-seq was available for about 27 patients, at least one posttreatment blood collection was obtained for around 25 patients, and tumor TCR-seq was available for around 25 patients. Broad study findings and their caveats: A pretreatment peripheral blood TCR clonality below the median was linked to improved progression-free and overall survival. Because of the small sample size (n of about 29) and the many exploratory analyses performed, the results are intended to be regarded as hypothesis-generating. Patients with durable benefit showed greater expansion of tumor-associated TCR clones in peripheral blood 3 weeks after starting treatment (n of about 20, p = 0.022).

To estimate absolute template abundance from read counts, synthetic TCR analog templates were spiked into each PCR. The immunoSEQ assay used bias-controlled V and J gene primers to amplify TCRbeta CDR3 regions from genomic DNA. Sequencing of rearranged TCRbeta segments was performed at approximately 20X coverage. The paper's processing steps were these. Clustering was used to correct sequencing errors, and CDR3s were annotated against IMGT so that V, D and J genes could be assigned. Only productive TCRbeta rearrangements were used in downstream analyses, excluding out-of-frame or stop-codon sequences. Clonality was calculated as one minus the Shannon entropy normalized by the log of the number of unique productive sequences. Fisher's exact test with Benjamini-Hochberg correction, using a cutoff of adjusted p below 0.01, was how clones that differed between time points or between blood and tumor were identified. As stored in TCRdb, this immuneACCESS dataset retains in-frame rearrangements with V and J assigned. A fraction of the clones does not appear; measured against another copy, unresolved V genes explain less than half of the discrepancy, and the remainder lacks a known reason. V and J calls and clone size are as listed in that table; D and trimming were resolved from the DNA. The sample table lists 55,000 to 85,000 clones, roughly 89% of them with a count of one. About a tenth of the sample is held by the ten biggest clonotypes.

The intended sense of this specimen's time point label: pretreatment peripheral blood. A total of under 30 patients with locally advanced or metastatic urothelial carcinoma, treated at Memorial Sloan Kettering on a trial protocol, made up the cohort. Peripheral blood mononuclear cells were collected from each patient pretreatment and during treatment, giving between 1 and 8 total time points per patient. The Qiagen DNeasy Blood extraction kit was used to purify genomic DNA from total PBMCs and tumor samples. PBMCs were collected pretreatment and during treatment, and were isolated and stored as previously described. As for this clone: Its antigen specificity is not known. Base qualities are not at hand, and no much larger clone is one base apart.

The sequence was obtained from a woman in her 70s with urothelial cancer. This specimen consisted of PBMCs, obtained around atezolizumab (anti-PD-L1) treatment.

The CDR3 protein is CASSEGARGGTGELFF. The bases read TGTGCCAGCAGTGAAGGCGCGCGGGGCGGCACCGGGGAGCTGTTTTTT. The rearrangement combines TRBV2 with TRBJ2-2, and TRBD2 may be the D gene, going by 6 matching bases. The CDR3 starts with the cysteine, ends with the phenylalanine, and has 16 residues. CDR3 DNA is the only sequence kept; it has 48 bases, read in frame from the first base. Via the germline V gene, CDR1 is SNHLY and CDR2 FYNNEI. The junction carries 13 bases between V and J, which are trimmed by 1 base and 4 bases respectively.